The 23 T cell receptor beta chains reported below all come from one sample, sequenced in a study of blood T cell repertoires in COVID-19. The assay was immunoSEQ multiplex PCR, and TCRdb's table has in-frame clones only and misses some. The sample consists of some 130,000 clones, roughly 85% of them appearing once. The sample consisted of PBMCs or T cells enriched from blood (not recorded which). The receptor set was obtained from a man aged 45-65 years who had recovered from COVID-19.

This clone has a single count. This chain links TRBV6-5 with TRBJ2-3, with D maybe TRBD1 (6 bases). Trimming removed 6 bases at V and 0 bases at J, with 10 bases between. The CDR3 is 14 residues long. Germline V gives CDR1 MNHEY, CDR2 SVGAGI. DNA of the CDR3: TGTGCCAGCAGGAGACAGGTTAGCACAGATACGCAGTATTTT. Amino acids: CASRRQVSTDTQYF.

CDR3 in amino acids: CASARDSDAGNTIYF. CDR3 in DNA: TGTGCCAGCGCGAGGGACAGCGATGCTGGAAACACCATATATTTT. The V call is TRBV2, the J call TRBJ1-3; 7 nucleotides agree with TRBD1. The CDR3 extends over 15 amino acids. Germline CDR1 is SNHLY and CDR2 is FYNNEI. The V and J ends lost 8 bases and 2 bases, in that order; junction bases with no gene match: 9. The full variable domain, its missing parts supplied by reference TRBV2 and TRBJ1-3, is EPEVTQTPSHQVTQMGQEVILRCVPISNHLYFYWYRQILGQKVEFLVSFYNNEISEKSEIFDDQFSVERPDGSNFTLKIRSTKLEDSAMYFCASARDSDAGNTIYFGEGSWLTVV.

The chain links TRBV3-1 (or the pseudogene TRBV3-2) to TRBJ1-5, with 11 bases fitting TRBD1. With 4 bases clipped from V and 1 base from J, the junction kept 9 bases outside the gene matches. The CDR3 runs 18 residues. CDR1 and CDR2 from the germline V gene are LGHDT and YNNKEL (reference sequence). The CDR3 DNA follows: TGTGCCAGCAGCCGAGGGACAGGGGGAGAGGGGAGCAATCAGCCCCAGCATTTT. Protein sequence: CASSRGTGGEGSNQPQHF.

The chain links TRBV4-3 to TRBJ1-2, with no clear D. The germline CDR1 and CDR2 sequences are LGHNA and YSLEER. The CDR3 is made up of 13 amino acids. V was cut by 2 bases and J by 8 bases, with 12 bases left in between. CDR3 sequence reads: CASSQTESGGYTF. For the CDR3, the DNA is TGCGCCAGCAGCCAAACAGAGTCTGGAGGCTACACCTTC.

The chain combines TRBV9 with TRBJ2-3, with 11 nucleotides matching TRBD2. Trimming removed 4 bases from V and 12 bases from J; junction bases left unmatched: 10. The germline CDR1 and CDR2 sequences are SGDLS and YYNGEE. The CDR3 is 14 amino acids. CDR3 sequence: CASSTPSGGSSQYF. CDR3 bases: TGTGCCAGCAGCACTCCTAGCGGGGGGTCGTCTCAGTATTTT.

This chain links TRBV4-1 with TRBJ2-1; a possible D gene is TRBD1 (5 bases). V lost 3 bases, J lost 0 bases, and 15 bases lay in between. Germline loops: CDR1 MGHRA, CDR2 YSYEKL. The CDR3 spans 17 residues. This CDR3 is CASSHLNADSSYNEQFF. The CDR3 DNA is TGCGCCAGCAGCCACCTAAATGCCGACAGCTCCTACAATGAGCAGTTCTTC.

V usage is TRBV6-5 and J usage is TRBJ2-7, with 13 bases matching TRBD2. CDR3 length: 15 residues. CDR1 and CDR2 from the germline V gene are MNHEY and SVGAGI. After removal of 5 bases from V and 5 bases from J, the junction contained 6 bases not matched to a gene. CDR3 sequence reads: CASSQKGLAGDEQYF. The CDR3 bases are TGTGCCAGCAGTCAAAAAGGACTAGCGGGAGACGAGCAGTACTTC.

V gene TRBV2 combines with J gene TRBJ2-3; D may be TRBD2 (5 bases). This CDR3 is built from 14 residues. Germline V gene lookup returns CDR1 SNHLY and CDR2 FYNNEI. V dropped 1 base and J dropped 11 bases, with 16 bases sitting between them. The CDR3 DNA reads TGTGCCAGCAGTGAAGGAATAGCGCGGGTGAAGCAGTATTTT. Protein: CASSEGIARVKQYF. Full variable domain (rest looked up from reference TRBV2 and TRBJ2-3): EPEVTQTPSHQVTQMGQEVILRCVPISNHLYFYWYRQILGQKVEFLVSFYNNEISEKSEIFDDQFSVERPDGSNFTLKIRSTKLEDSAMYFCASSEGIARVKQYFGPGTRLTVL.

J is TRBJ2-1 and V is TRBV7-2, with TRBD2 as a possible D gene (7 bases). Germline CDR1 reads SGHTA; CDR2 reads FQGNSA. Trimming pared 1 base from V and 2 bases from J, leaving 12 bases between. This CDR3 is 16 amino acids long. The CDR3 loop reads CASSLGGGSPYNEQFF. As DNA, the CDR3 is TGTGCCAGCAGCTTAGGCGGGGGCAGCCCCTACAATGAGCAGTTCTTC.

This clone showed up just once. The chain is built from TRBV18 and TRBJ2-3; unclear D gene. The CDR3 has 17 amino acids. Looked up from germline, CDR1 is KGHSH and CDR2 is LQKENI. V lost 0 bases and J lost 0, with 13 bases in between. The CDR3 is CASSPPNTVSSTDTQYF. CDR3 in DNA: TGTGCCAGCTCACCACCGAATACAGTCTCTAGCACAGATACGCAGTATTTT.

The chain recombines TRBV12-3 or TRBV12-4 with TRBJ1-5; D perhaps matches TRBD1 (5 bases). There are 13 residues in the CDR3. V lost 6 bases and J lost 4, with 10 bases in between. The CDR3 DNA reads as TGTGCCAGCAGGGGGGGATCAAATCAGCCCCAGCATTTT. Its protein is CASRGGSNQPQHF.

The sample holds one count of this clone. The V gene is TRBV27, the J gene TRBJ2-3; 7 bases are a match to TRBD2. Germline CDR1 MNHEY, CDR2 SMNVEV (reference sequence). The V gene end was trimmed by 2 bases and the J gene end by 6 bases; junction bases not matched to a gene: 11. The CDR3 loop spans 16 amino acids. CDR3 nucleotides: TGTGCCAGCAGTTTACTGCGCGGTCCCGGGGGGGATACGCAGTATTTT. Protein sequence: CASSLLRGPGGDTQYF.

This clone has just a few counts. The V gene is TRBV29-1, the J gene TRBJ1-2; no definite D call. The CDR3 contains 11 residues. In germline, CDR1 is SQVTM, CDR2 ANQGSEA. V lost 5 bases and J lost 4, with 8 bases in between. CDR3 in DNA: TGCAGCGTTCCCGGTCTCTATGGCTACACCTTC. The encoded protein is CSVPGLYGYTF.

V is TRBV21-1 and J is TRBJ2-1; TRBD2 was called by the table and not checked on the DNA. TRBV21-1 is recorded as a pseudogene. The CDR3 contains 17 residues. The CDR3 here is CASTLDNSGGAYNEQFF. CDR3 bases: TGTGCCAGCACCCTGGATAATAGCGGGGGGGCATACAATGAGCAGTTCTTC.

The chain links TRBV5-5 to TRBJ2-3; no firm D call. CDR3 size: 14 residues. V shed 3 bases and J shed 4 bases, with 12 bases lying between them. The V gene's germline CDR1 is SGHKS and CDR2 YYEKEE (reference sequence). CDR3 amino acids: CASSSFDSADTQYF. The CDR3 nucleotides are TGTGCCAGCAGCTCCTTTGACTCCGCAGATACGCAGTATTTT.

The genes are TRBV14 and TRBJ1-2; TRBD1 matches at 7 bases. After removal of 2 bases from V and 2 bases from J, the junction contained 8 bases not matched to a gene. This CDR3 contains 16 residues. CDR1 is SGHDN and CDR2 is FVKESK in the germline V gene. CDR3 coding DNA: TGTGCCAGCAGCCAAACATGGACAGGAAGCAACTATGGCTACACCTTC. Its translation: CASSQTWTGSNYGYTF. Full variable domain (rest looked up from reference TRBV14 and TRBJ1-2): EAGVTQFPSHSVIEKGQTVTLRCDPISGHDNLYWYRRVMGKEIKFLLHFVKESKQDESGMPNNRFLAERTGGTYSTLKVQPAELEDSGVYFCASSQTWTGSNYGYTFGSGTRLTVV.

The gene calls are TRBV7-9 and TRBJ2-7; TRBD2 aligns across 9 bases. Germline CDR1 is SEHNR and CDR2 is FQNEAQ (reference sequence). After removal of 4 bases from V and 7 bases from J, the junction contained 8 bases not matched to a gene. This CDR3 contains 14 residues. CDR3: CASSSSGNSGEQYF. CDR3 coding DNA: TGTGCCAGCAGCTCTAGCGGGAATAGCGGTGAGCAGTACTTC.

The chain couples TRBV5-1 to TRBJ2-2, with D perhaps matching TRBD2 (5 bases). Germline V lookup: CDR1 SGHRS, CDR2 YFSETQ. The length of the CDR3 is 13 residues. Trimming shortened V by 6 bases and J by 0 bases, and 6 bases separated the two germline ends. For the CDR3, the DNA is TGCGCCAGCACCGGGACGAACACCGGGGAGCTGTTTTTT. This sequence encodes CASTGTNTGELFF. Full variable domain (remainder filled in from reference TRBV5-1 and TRBJ2-2): KAGVTQTPRYLIKTRGQQVTLSCSPISGHRSVSWYQQTPGQGLQFLFEYFSETQRNKGNFPGRFSGRQFSNSRSEMNVSTLELGDSALYLCASTGTNTGELFFGEGSRLTVL.

The rearrangement links TRBV19 to TRBJ2-2, with D perhaps TRBD2 (6 bases). This CDR3 is 15 amino acids long. V dropped 3 bases and J dropped 5 bases, with 13 bases sitting between them. The germline gives CDR1 LNHDA, CDR2 SQIVND (reference sequence). The CDR3 loop is CASSIWGTRTGELFF. DNA for the CDR3: TGTGCCAGTAGTATCTGGGGGACTCGAACCGGGGAGCTGTTTTTT.

The chain recombines TRBV5-1 with TRBJ2-3; no reliable D call. Germline values: CDR1 SGHRS, CDR2 YFSETQ. Deletions cut 0 bases from V and 0 bases from J, with 8 bases between. The CDR3 is 15 amino acids. The CDR3 coding sequence is TGCGCCAGCAGCTTGGCCGGGTATAGCACAGATACGCAGTATTTT. Its protein is CASSLAGYSTDTQYF.

The rearrangement uses TRBV4-2 and TRBJ2-2; 8 bases align to TRBD1. The length of the CDR3 is 17 residues. Germline assignment: CDR1 LGHNA and CDR2 YNFKEQ. V lost 0 bases and J lost 5; bases outside the gene matches: 8. CDR3 sequence reads: CASSQDFRRGQTGELFF. DNA of the CDR3: TGTGCCAGCAGCCAAGATTTCCGCAGGGGGCAAACCGGGGAGCTGTTTTTT.

This sequence joins TRBV27 and TRBJ2-7; no definite D call. Trimming left V 8 bases short and J 0 bases short, with 17 bases between. CDR3 length: 15 residues. Germline CDR1 is MNHEY and CDR2 is SMNVEV (reference sequence). CDR3 DNA sequence: TGTGCCAGCCCCCGACTTGACCCTAGCTCCTACGAGCAGTACGTC. Its protein product is CASPRLDPSSYEQYV.

V is TRBV27 and J is TRBJ2-7, with TRBD1 matching over 7 bases. The CDR3 is 16 amino acids. The germline V gene encodes CDR1 MNHEY and CDR2 SMNVEV (reference sequence). V shed 5 bases, J shed 3 bases, and the junction held 13 bases outside the gene matches. In nucleotides, the CDR3 is TGTGCCAGCAGTCTATACAGGGGCCCGACTTTCTACGAGCAGTACGTC. Translating it yields CASSLYRGPTFYEQYV.